This T cell receptor (beta chain) was obtained from a study of T cell responses to AZD1222 COVID-19 vaccine. Study results and limitations: Clonal diversity may have been underestimated, and the donors were mostly white British, with more females than males.

Trimming shortened V by 6 bases and J by 3 bases, and 13 bases separated the two germline ends. The germline V gene has CDR1 MNHNY and CDR2 SVGAGI (reference sequence). This CDR3 has 14 residues. A remark on this clone: What it binds is unknown.

This table comes from immunoSEQ multiplex PCR, and its TCRdb copy is limited to in-frame clones, with some not included. The table records 120,000 to 150,000 clones, approximately 86% of them present only once. Samples with a second dose at about 4 or about 12 weeks were pooled together. The rearrangement links TRBV6-6 to TRBJ2-3, with D tentatively TRBD1 or TRBD2 (5 bases each). This material consisted of peripheral blood, taken 28 days after the second AZD1222 dose. This clonotype was sampled from an adult who received the AZD1222 COVID-19 vaccine. The CDR3 loop is CASSRDLGTDTQYF. Written as DNA, the CDR3 is TGTGCCAGCAGCCGGGACCTCGGAACAGATACGCAGTATTTT.